This T cell receptor beta chain stems from a study of shared clonotypes between healthy human individuals. Looking at the study overall: Used for every donor were three CD4 naive, three CD4 memory, two CD8 naive and one CD8 memory plate. Notes on the study in general: Shared across several donors were around 5% of the naive CD4 clonotypes.

CD8 cells regarded as naive lacked CD45RO, were positively chosen for CCR7, and omitted terminally differentiated effector memory CD45RA+ cells. The method was immunoSEQ multiplex PCR; TCRdb's version includes in-frame clones alone and lacks a portion of them. The table lists about 2 million clones, just under 95% of them singletons. The CDR3 spans 16 residues. V shed 5 bases and J 5 bases; nucleotides not matched to a gene: 11. Germline V gives CDR1 MNHEY, CDR2 SMNVEV (reference sequence). Notes on this clone: Its antigen is unidentified.

The chain has TRBV27 and TRBJ2-5; 10 bases match TRBD2. The clonotype originates from a man between 18 and 29 years old in good health. The source material was naive CD8+ T cells sorted from blood. CDR3 in DNA: TGTGCCAGCAGTGCCATCCAGCGGGGGGGACCGGAGACCCAGTACTTC. It translates to CASSAIQRGGPETQYF.